A single sample gave rise to the 14 T cell receptor beta chains below, sequenced in a study of CD8 T cells in ankylosing spondylitis. TCRdb re-derived calls from the 5' RACE reads in MiXCR, one entry per CDR3 protein. The table records roughly 130,000 distinct CDR3 sequences, roughly an eighth of them present only once. Sequencing was done on a sample of blood, either unsorted or a sorted T cell fraction (not recorded which). The receptors come from a female donor with ankylosing spondylitis or in good health (not recorded which).

This clonotype was seen a few times. The chain is built from TRBV18 and TRBJ1-2; the D gene is possibly TRBD1 (5 bases). CDR3 length: 15 residues. From germline, CDR1 is KGHSH and CDR2 LQKENI. The V gene lost 0 bases and the J gene lost 2 bases, with 10 bases spanning the gap. CDR3 protein: CASSPPAGWNYGYTF. In DNA, the CDR3 is TGTGCCAGCTCACCACCGGCAGGGTGGAACTATGGCTACACCTTC. Full variable domain (missing parts from reference TRBV18 and TRBJ1-2): NAGVMQNPRHLVRRRGQEARLRCSPMKGHSHVYWYRQLPEEGLKFMVYLQKENIIDESGMPKERFSAEFPKEGPSILRIQQVVRGDSAAYFCASSPPAGWNYGYTFGSGTRLTVV.

As regards this clonotype: A much larger clone lies one base from this, so it may be a read error. The V call is TRBV21-1, the J call TRBJ2-5; TRBD1, the D gene given by the table, was not confirmed from the DNA. TRBV21-1 is a pseudogene segment. The CDR3 has 14 residues. The CDR3 loop is CAGSRTASQETQYF. The CDR3 DNA follows: TGTGCCGGCAGCAGGACAGCGTCACAAGAGACCCAGTACTTC.

This rearrangement joins TRBV3-1 to TRBJ2-1; 12 nucleotides line up with TRBD2. The CDR3 spans 16 residues. The ends lost 0 bases at V and 5 bases at J; junction bases unmatched: 2. CDR1 is LGHDT and CDR2 is YNNKEL in the germline V gene (reference sequence). CDR3 DNA sequence: TGTGCCAGCAGCCAAGAACGGACTAGCGGGAACAATGAGCAGTTCTTC. Encoded protein: CASSQERTSGNNEQFF.

The rearrangement uses TRBV7-9 and TRBJ2-7, with D possibly being TRBD2 (6 bases). Germline CDR1 and CDR2: SEHNR and FQNEAQ (reference sequence). The CDR3 is made up of 14 amino acids. Trimming cost V 5 bases and J 2 bases, with 13 bases left between them. CDR3 region: CASSPRDWAYEQYF. CDR3 bases: TGTGCCAGCAGCCCGCGGGACTGGGCCTACGAGCAGTACTTC.

In this sample, this clonotype turned up a few times. The chain links TRBV12-3 or TRBV12-4 to TRBJ1-2, with a tentative D call TRBD1 (6 bases). V lost 6 bases and J lost 2, with 19 bases in between. The CDR3 loop spans 16 amino acids. CDR3 region: CASRQTGGAGNYGYTF. The CDR3 bases are TGTGCCAGCAGACAAACTGGGGGCGCGGGGAACTATGGCTACACCTTC.

Note on this clonotype: One base away lies a much larger clone, so this may be a sequencing read error. J is TRBJ2-7 and V is TRBV29-1; perhaps TRBD1 as D (5 bases). Germline V gives CDR1 SQVTM, CDR2 ANQGSEA. This CDR3 region has 12 residues. The CDR3 region is CSAKDNSYQQYF. DNA of the CDR3: TGCAGCGCTAAGGACAACTCCTACCAGCAGTACTTC.

This clonotype has at least ten counts. The V and J genes are TRBV12-3 or TRBV12-4 and TRBJ2-2; D is unresolved. CDR3 length: 16 amino acids. Deletions cut 6 bases from V and 1 base from J, with 15 bases between. This CDR3 is CASSFLSPRNTGELFF. For the CDR3, the DNA is TGTGCCAGCAGCTTTCTATCCCCTAGGAACACCGGGGAGCTGTTTTTT.

This chain links TRBV29-1 with TRBJ1-2; D unclear. The CDR3 length is 14 residues. The germline V gene encodes CDR1 SQVTM and CDR2 ANQGSEA. Deletions cut 6 bases from V and 1 base from J, with 15 bases between. The CDR3, as DNA: TGCAGCGTAACAACCCACGGGGTTAACTATGGCTACACCTTC. Translated: CSVTTHGVNYGYTF.

This clonotype has just a few counts. The chain has TRBV6-1 and TRBJ2-2, with D unclear. Trimming stripped 5 bases from V and 1 base from J, with 5 bases between. The CDR3 contains 13 residues. CDR1 and CDR2 (germline): MNHNS, SASEGT. The CDR3 DNA reads TGTGCCAGCAGTAGGAAGAACACCGGGGAGCTGTTTTTT. Amino acids: CASSRKNTGELFF.

The chain employs TRBV5-1 and TRBJ2-3, with TRBD2 matching over 9 bases. V was clipped by 0 bases and J by 1 base; unmatched bases: 3. Germline CDR1 and CDR2: SGHRS and YFSETQ. This CDR3 has 16 residues. This chain's CDR3 is CASSLDVAGGTDTQYF. The DNA for the CDR3 is TGCGCCAGCAGCTTGGACGTAGCGGGGGGCACAGATACGCAGTATTTT.

A few counts support this clonotype. The chain is built from TRBV5-1 and TRBJ1-2, with 9 bases that match TRBD1. This CDR3 spans 14 amino acids. Germline CDR1 is SGHRS and CDR2 is YFSETQ. With V trimmed by 3 bases and J by 7 bases, 7 bases remained unmatched. The CDR3 protein is CASSSYRGRRGYTF. CDR3 nucleotides: TGCGCCAGCAGCTCTTACAGGGGGCGTCGTGGCTACACCTTC. Using reference TRBV5-1 and TRBJ1-2 for the parts outside the CDR3, the full variable domain is KAGVTQTPRYLIKTRGQQVTLSCSPISGHRSVSWYQQTPGQGLQFLFEYFSETQRNKGNFPGRFSGRQFSNSRSEMNVSTLELGDSALYLCASSSYRGRRGYTFGSGTRLTVV.

In DNA, the CDR3 is TGCGCCAGCAGCTCCCTAGCGAGGGGAGCGGCGAACACCGGGGAGCTGTTTTTT. Translating it yields CASSSLARGAANTGELFF. The chain has TRBV5-1 and TRBJ2-2, with D tentatively TRBD2 (6 bases). Germline V lookup: CDR1 SGHRS, CDR2 YFSETQ. The CDR3 is 18 amino acids. Trimming left V 3 bases short and J 0 bases short, with 18 bases between.

This clonotype occurred many times. The chain couples TRBV12-3 or TRBV12-4 to TRBJ2-5; 7 nucleotides align to TRBD1. The ends lost 4 bases at V and 4 bases at J; junction bases unmatched: 3. The CDR3 loop spans 13 amino acids. The CDR3 sequence: CASSWTGRETQYF. CDR3 DNA: TGTGCCAGCAGTTGGACAGGTAGAGAGACCCAGTACTTC.

This clonotype was seen a handful of times. The J gene is TRBJ1-3, the V gene TRBV12-3 or TRBV12-4; 8 bases are shared with TRBD1. CDR3 length: 17 residues. V trimming: 5 bases; J trimming: 0 bases; junction bases outside the gene matches: 9. In DNA form, the CDR3 reads TGTGCCAGCAGTCCCGAGGGACAGGATCCCTCTGGAAACACCATATATTTT. Protein sequence: CASSPEGQDPSGNTIYF.